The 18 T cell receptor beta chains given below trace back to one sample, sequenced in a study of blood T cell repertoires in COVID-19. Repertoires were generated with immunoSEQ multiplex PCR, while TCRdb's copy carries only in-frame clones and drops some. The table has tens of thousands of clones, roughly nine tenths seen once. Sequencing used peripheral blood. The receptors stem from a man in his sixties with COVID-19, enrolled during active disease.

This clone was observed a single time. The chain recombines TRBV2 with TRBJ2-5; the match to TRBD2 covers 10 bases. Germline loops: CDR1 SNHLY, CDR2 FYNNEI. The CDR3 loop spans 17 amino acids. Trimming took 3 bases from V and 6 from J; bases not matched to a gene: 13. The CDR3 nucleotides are TGTGCCAGCAGTGATGGGCGGTCTAGCGGGAGTTTGAAGACCCAGTACTTC. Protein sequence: CASSDGRSSGSLKTQYF.

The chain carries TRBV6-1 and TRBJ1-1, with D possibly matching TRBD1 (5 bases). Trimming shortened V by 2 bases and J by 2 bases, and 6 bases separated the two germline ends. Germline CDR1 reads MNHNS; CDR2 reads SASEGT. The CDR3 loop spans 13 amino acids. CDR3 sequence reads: CASSEQGNTEAFF. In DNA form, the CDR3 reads TGTGCCAGCAGTGAACAGGGAAACACTGAAGCTTTCTTT.

CDR3 sequence: CASTEQGKNEAFF. The CDR3 DNA is TGTGCCAGTACCGAACAGGGGAAGAATGAAGCTTTCTTT. The rearrangement uses TRBV19 and TRBJ1-1; TRBD1 agrees at 7 bases. Germline CDR1 reads LNHDA; CDR2 reads SQIVND (reference sequence). The length of the CDR3 is 13 residues. V shed 7 bases, J shed 7 bases, and the junction held 9 bases outside the gene matches.

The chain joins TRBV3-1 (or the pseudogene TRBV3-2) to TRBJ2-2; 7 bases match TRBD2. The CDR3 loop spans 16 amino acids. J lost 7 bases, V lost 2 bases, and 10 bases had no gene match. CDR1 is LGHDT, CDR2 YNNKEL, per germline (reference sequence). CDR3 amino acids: CASSQFESGGDGELFF. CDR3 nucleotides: TGTGCCAGCAGCCAATTCGAGTCGGGGGGAGACGGGGAGCTGTTTTTT.

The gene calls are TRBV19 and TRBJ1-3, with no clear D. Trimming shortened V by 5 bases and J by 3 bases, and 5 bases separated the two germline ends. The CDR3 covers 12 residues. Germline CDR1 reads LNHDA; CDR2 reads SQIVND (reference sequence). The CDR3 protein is CASSGLGNTIYF. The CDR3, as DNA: TGTGCCAGTAGTGGCCTTGGAAACACCATATATTTT.

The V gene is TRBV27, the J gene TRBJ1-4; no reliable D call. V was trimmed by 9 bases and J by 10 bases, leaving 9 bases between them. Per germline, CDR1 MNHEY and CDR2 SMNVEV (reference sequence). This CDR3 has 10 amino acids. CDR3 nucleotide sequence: TGTGCCAGATCAACTGGAAAACTGTTTTTT. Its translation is CARSTGKLFF.

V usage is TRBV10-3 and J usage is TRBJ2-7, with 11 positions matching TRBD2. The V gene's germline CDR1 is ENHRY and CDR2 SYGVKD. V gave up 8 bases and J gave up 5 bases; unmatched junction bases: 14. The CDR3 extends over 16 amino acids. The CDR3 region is CAISEGLSGRGDEQYF. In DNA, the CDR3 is TGTGCCATCTCCGAAGGCCTTAGCGGGAGGGGCGACGAGCAGTACTTC.

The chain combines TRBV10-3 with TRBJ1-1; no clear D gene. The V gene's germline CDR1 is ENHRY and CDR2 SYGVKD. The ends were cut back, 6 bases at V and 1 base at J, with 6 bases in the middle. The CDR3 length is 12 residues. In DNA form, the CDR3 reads TGTGCCATCAGCCGAGGGAACACTGAAGCTTTCTTT. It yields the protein CAISRGNTEAFF.

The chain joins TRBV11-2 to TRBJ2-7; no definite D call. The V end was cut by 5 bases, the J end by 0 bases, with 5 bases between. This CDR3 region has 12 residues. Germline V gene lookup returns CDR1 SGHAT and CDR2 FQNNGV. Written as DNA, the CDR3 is TGTGCCAGCAGCCTGAGCTCCTACGAGCAGTACTTC. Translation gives CASSLSSYEQYF.

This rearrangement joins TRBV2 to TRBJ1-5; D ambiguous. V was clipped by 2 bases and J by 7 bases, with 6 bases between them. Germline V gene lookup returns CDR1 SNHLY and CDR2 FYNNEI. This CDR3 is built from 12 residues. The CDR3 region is CASSESRQPQHF. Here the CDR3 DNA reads TGTGCCAGCAGTGAAAGTAGACAGCCCCAGCATTTT. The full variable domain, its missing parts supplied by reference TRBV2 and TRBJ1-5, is EPEVTQTPSHQVTQMGQEVILRCVPISNHLYFYWYRQILGQKVEFLVSFYNNEISEKSEIFDDQFSVERPDGSNFTLKIRSTKLEDSAMYFCASSESRQPQHFGDGTRLSIL.

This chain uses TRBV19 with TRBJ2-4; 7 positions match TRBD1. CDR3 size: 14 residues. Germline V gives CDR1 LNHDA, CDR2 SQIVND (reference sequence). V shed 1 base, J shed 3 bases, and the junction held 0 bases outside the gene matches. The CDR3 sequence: CASSIGDSKNIQYF. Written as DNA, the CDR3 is TGTGCCAGTAGTATAGGGGACAGCAAAAACATTCAGTACTTC.

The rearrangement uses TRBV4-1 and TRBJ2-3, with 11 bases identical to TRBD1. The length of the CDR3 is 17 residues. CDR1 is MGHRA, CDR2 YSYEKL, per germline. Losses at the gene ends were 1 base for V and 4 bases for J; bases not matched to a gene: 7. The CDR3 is CASSQVWGQGDPDTQYF. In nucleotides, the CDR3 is TGCGCCAGCAGCCAAGTATGGGGACAGGGGGATCCAGATACGCAGTATTTT.

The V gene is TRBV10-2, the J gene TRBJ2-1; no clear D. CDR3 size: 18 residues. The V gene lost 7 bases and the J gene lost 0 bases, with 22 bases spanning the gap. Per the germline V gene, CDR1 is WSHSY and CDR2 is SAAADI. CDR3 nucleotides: TGCGCCAGCATGGTGCCCCCCGTCGCCAGACTCTCCTACAATGAGCAGTTCTTC. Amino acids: CASMVPPVARLSYNEQFF.

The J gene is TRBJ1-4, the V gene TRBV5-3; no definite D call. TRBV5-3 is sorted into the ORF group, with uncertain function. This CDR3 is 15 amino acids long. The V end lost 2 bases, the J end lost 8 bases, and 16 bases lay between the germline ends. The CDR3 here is CARSFSLGRLEKLFF. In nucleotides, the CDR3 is TGTGCCAGAAGCTTTAGCCTAGGAAGGTTAGAAAAACTGTTTTTT.

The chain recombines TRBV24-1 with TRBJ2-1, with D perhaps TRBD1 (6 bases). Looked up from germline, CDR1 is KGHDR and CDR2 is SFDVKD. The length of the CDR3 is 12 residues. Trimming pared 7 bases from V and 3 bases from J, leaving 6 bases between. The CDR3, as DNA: TGTGCCACCAGACAGGGCTACAATGAGCAGTTCTTC. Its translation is CATRQGYNEQFF.

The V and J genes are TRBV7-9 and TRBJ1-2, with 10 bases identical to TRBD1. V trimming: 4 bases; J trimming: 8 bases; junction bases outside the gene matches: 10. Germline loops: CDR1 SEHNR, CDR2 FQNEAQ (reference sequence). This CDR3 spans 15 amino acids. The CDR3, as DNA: TGTGCCAGCAGCTCCCAGGACAGGGGGGTAGAGGGCTACACCTTC. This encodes CASSSQDRGVEGYTF.

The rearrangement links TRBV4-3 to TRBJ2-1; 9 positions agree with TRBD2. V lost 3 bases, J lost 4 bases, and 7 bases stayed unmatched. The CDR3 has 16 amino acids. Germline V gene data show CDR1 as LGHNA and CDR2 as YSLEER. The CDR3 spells CASSQRLAVEYNEQFF. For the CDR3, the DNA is TGCGCCAGCAGCCAGAGACTAGCGGTAGAGTACAATGAGCAGTTCTTC.

As DNA, the CDR3 is TGTGCCAGCAGTGAAAGGACTAGCGGGAGTCTCGAGCAGTACTTC. Translated: CASSERTSGSLEQYF. The rearrangement links TRBV2 to TRBJ2-7; TRBD2 aligns across 13 bases. The CDR3 loop spans 15 amino acids. The germline V gene encodes CDR1 SNHLY and CDR2 FYNNEI. The J segment lost 6 bases and the V segment lost 2 bases, leaving 4 bases of the junction unmatched. Together with reference TRBV2 and TRBJ2-7, the CDR3 gives the full variable domain: EPEVTQTPSHQVTQMGQEVILRCVPISNHLYFYWYRQILGQKVEFLVSFYNNEISEKSEIFDDQFSVERPDGSNFTLKIRSTKLEDSAMYFCASSERTSGSLEQYFGPGTRLTVT.